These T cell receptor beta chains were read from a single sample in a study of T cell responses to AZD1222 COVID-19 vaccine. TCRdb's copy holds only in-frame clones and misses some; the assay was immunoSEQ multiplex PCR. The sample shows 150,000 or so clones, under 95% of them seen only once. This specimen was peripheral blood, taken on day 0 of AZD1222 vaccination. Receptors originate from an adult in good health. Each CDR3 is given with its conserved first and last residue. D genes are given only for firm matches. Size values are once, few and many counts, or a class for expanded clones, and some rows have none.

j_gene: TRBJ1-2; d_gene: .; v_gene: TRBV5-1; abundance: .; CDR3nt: TGCGCCAGCAGCTTTTATACGGGGGGTAACGGCTACACCTTC; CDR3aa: CASSFYTGGNGYTF
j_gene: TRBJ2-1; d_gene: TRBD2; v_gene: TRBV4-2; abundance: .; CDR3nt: TGTGCCAGCAGCCAAGATCTAGCGGGGTCCTACAATGAGCAGTTCTTC; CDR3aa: CASSQDLAGSYNEQFF
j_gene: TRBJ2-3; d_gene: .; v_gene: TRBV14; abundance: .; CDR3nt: TGTGCCAGCAGCCATATTACGGGAACACCCACAGATACGCAGTATTTT; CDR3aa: CASSHITGTPTDTQYF
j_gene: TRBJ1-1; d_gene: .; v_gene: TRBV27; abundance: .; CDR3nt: TGTGCCAGCAGTTTTAGGGAGGCGAACACTGAAGCTTTCTTT; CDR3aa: CASSFREANTEAFF
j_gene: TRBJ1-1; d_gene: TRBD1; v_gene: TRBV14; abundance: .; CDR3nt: TGTGCCAGCAGCCAAGATTTCCTCACCGGGACAGCGAACACTGAAGCTTTCTTT; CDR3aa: CASSQDFLTGTANTEAFF
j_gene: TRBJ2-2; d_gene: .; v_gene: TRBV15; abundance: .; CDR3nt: TGTGCCACCGGGATAGGTAGGGGCGGGGAGCTGTTTTTT; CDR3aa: CATGIGRGGELFF
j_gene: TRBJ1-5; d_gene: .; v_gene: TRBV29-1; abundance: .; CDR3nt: TGCAGCGTCGTTCAGGAGGGGGGGGCGATGGATAGCAATCAGCCCCAGCATTTT; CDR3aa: CSVVQEGGAMDSNQPQHF
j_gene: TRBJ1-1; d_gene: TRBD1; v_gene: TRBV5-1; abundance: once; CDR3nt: TGCGCCAGCAGCTTGGTTGGGACAGGGGACGCTGAAGCTTTCTTT; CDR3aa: CASSLVGTGDAEAFF
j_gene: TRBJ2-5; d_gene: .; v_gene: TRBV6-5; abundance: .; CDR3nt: TGTGCCAGCAGAAGAGGGGGAGGGGCCCAAGAGACCCAGTACTTC; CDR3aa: CASRRGGGAQETQYF
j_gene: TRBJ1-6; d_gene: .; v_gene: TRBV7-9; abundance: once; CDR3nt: TGTGCCAGCAGCTCGGAAGGGGGTCCCAATTCACCCCTCCACTTT; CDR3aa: CASSSEGGPNSPLHF
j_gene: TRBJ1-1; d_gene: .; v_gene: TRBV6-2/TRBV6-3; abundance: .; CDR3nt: TGTGCCAGCAGTGACCTAAGCCTCAACACTGAAGCTTTCTTT; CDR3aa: CASSDLSLNTEAFF
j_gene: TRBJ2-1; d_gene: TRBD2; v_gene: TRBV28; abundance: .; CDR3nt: TGTGCCAGCAGTTTATTAGCTAGCGGGAGTTGGGATGAGCAGTTCTTC; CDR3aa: CASSLLASGSWDEQFF
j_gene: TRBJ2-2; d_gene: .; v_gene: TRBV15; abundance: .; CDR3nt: TGTGCCACCAGCGTACAGGCTAACACCGGGGAGCTGTTTTTT; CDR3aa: CATSVQANTGELFF
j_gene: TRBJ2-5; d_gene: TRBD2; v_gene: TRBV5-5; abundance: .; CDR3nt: TGTGCCAGCAGCTTTGTTGTAAGCGGGGGACGGGCCCAGACCCAGTACTTC; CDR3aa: CASSFVVSGGRAQTQYF
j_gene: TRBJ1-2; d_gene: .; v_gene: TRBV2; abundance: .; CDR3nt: TGTGCCAGCAGTGAAGCGGTGGTCTCTGACTATGGCTACACCTTC; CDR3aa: CASSEAVVSDYGYTF
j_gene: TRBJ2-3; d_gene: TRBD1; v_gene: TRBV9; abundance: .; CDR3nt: TGTGCCAGCAGCGTCGCGGACAGGTTAGATACGCAGTATTTT; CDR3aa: CASSVADRLDTQYF
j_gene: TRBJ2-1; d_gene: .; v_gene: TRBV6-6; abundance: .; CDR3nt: TGTGCCAGCAGTTACGGGACGGCGGGTTTAAATGAGCAGTTCTTC; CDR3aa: CASSYGTAGLNEQFF
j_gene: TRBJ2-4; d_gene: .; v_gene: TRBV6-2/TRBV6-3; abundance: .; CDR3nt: TGTGCCAGCAGTCAGGTTCAGGGTGGCAACATTCAGTACTTC; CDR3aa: CASSQVQGGNIQYF